The present T cell receptor beta chain was sequenced within a study of T cells after yellow fever vaccination (dated by TCRdb to the late 2010s). The study in broad terms: The SMART-Seq v4 Ultra Low Input RNA kit was used to prepare libraries from fractions with low cell numbers. To follow T-cell clones before and after primary and booster YFV17D yellow fever vaccination, bulk TCR alpha and beta repertoires were sequenced over time. Blood was collected at multiple timepoints before and after primary and secondary immunization, and bulk PBMC replicates and cell subsets were isolated. Two healthy male donors made up the cohort, one aged 18 to 29 years and the other aged 30 to 40 years.

The sample's treatment or condition label is to be understood as: live attenuated yellow fever vaccine strain. At each blood-draw timepoint, two biological replicates of bulk PBMCs were collected. A standard Ficoll-Paque protocol was used to isolate PBMCs from peripheral blood. TriZol was used to extract RNA from bulk PBMCs, from CD4 and CD8 fractions, and from dextramer-positive and dextramer-negative fractions. The data were produced on an Illumina NovaSeq 6000. TCR cDNA was synthesized by 5'RACE template switching, which introduced a universal primer site and unique molecular identifiers. Priming for cDNA synthesis came from both the TCR alpha and TCR beta constant segments. Two PCR steps were used to amplify libraries, with sample barcodes and sequencing adapters being added in the second step. Sequencing of libraries was performed on Illumina HiSeq 2500 (2x100 bp) or NovaSeq (2x150 bp). The original methods were these. Demultiplexing of reads and collapsing into UMI consensus sequences were performed with MIGEC, and V(D)J alignment was carried out with MiXCR. Clonotypes responding to the vaccine were identified with edgeR on replicate PBMC samples, with the criteria of FDR below 0.01 and a log2 fold change above 5 up to day 15. Each bulk clonotype was labeled CD4 or CD8 based on which sequenced repertoire, CD4 or CD8, contained the clonotype at higher abundance. Using fastp at Q25 and MiXCR, TCRdb reprocessed the public reads and kept productive beta chains. Records with the same CDR3 protein are collapsed into one entry carrying the most frequent genes and DNA. What appears here as the V and J calls and clone size reflects TCRdb's work, not the paper's. In this sample the table shows about 340,000 distinct CDR3 sequences, roughly 4% of which occur a single time. The ten largest clones take up about 24% of the sample.

Summary of the overall study and its limitations: The study included only a couple of donors, which limits how far the findings can be generalized. Computational filtering was needed because FACS-sorted repertoires could contain abundant contaminating clonotypes from the bulk population. A small fraction of clonotypes showed up in both the CD4 and CD8 compartments, probably as a result of convergent recombination. After the booster, most of the clones that had expanded following primary vaccination were detected again (approximately 95% of CD4 and 80% to 90% of CD8), which suggests that memory was broadly maintained. The secondary T-cell response was weaker than the primary response but faster, peaking on day 5 instead of day 15.

On this clonotype itself: What antigen it recognizes has not been identified. No quality values exist for individual bases; no much larger clone is one base distant.

Including cysteine and phenylalanine, the CDR3 has 16 amino acids. The only DNA kept is the CDR3, 48 bases in frame from the first base. Relative to germline, V is 1 base shorter and J is 0 bases shorter, with 11 bases between their ends. The CDR1 and CDR2 encoded by the germline V gene (reference sequence) are SGHKS and YYEKEE. This material consisted of PBMCs, taken 5 days after the yellow fever booster vaccination. The receptor comes from a man aged 18 to 30 who received the YFV17D yellow fever vaccine. Recombination joined TRBV5-5 with TRBJ2-1, with a tentative D call of TRBD1 or TRBD2, each matching 5 bases. The CDR3 has the sequence CASSLRDRSSYNEQFF. The sequenced DNA is TGTGCCAGCAGCTTGAGGGACCGGAGCTCCTACAATGAGCAGTTCTTC.